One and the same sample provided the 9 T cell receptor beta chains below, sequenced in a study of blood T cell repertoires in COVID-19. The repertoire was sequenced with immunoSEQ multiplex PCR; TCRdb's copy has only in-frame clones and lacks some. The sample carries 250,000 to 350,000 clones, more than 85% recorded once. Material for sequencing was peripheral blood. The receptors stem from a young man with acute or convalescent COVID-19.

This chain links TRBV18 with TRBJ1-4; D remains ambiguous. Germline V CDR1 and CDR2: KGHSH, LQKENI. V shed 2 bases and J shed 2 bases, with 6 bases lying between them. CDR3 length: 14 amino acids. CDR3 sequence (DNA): TGTGCCAGCTCACCAACGGGGACTAATGAAAAACTGTTTTTT. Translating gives CASSPTGTNEKLFF.

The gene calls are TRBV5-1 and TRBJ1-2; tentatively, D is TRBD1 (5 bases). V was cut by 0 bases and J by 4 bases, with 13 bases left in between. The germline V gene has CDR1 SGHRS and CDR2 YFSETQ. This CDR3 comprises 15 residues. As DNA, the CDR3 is TGCGCCAGCAGCTTGGCCAAAGGGGATTTCTATGGCTACACCTTC. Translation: CASSLAKGDFYGYTF.

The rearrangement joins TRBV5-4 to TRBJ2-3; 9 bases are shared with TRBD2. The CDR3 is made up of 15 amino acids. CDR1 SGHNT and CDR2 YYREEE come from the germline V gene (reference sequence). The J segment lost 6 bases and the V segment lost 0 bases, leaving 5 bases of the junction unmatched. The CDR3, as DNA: TGTGCCAGCAGCTTGGATGCTAGCGGGGTGGATACGCAGTATTTT. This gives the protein CASSLDASGVDTQYF.

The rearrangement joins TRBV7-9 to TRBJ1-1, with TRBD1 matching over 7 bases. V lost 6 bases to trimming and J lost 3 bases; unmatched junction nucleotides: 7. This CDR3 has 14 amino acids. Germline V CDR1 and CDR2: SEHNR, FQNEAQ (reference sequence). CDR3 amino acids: CASRGDRDHTEAFF. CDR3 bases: TGTGCCAGCAGGGGTGACAGGGACCACACTGAAGCTTTCTTT.

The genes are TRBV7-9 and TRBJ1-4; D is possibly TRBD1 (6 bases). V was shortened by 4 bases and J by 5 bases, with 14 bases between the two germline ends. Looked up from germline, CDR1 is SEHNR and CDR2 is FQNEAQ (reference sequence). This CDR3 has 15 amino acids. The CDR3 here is CASSSWTAQNEKLFF. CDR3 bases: TGTGCCAGCAGCTCTTGGACAGCTCAGAATGAAAAACTGTTTTTT.

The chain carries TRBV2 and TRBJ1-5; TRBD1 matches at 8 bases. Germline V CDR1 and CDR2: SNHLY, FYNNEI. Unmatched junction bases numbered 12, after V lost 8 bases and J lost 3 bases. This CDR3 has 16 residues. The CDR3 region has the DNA TGTGCCAGCTCTAGACAGGGGCAGGGGCTCAATCAGCCCCAGCATTTT. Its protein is CASSRQGQGLNQPQHF.

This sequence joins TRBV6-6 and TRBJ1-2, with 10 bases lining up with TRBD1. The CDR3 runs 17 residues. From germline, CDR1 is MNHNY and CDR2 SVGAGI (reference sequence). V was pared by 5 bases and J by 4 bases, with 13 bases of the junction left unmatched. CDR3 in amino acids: CASSRKPGQGFFYGYTF. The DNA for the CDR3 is TGTGCCAGCAGTCGCAAACCGGGACAGGGGTTTTTCTATGGCTACACCTTC.

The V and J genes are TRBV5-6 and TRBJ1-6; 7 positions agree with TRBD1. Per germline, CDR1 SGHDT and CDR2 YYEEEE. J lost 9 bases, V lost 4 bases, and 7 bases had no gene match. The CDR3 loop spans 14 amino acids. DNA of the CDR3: TGTGCCAGCAGCCCCGGACAGGTCGGTTCACCCCTCCACTTT. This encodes CASSPGQVGSPLHF. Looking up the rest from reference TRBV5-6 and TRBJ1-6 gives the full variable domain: DAGVTQSPTHLIKTRGQQVTLRCSPKSGHDTVSWYQQALGQGPQFIFQYYEEEERQRGNFPDRFSGHQFPNYSSELNVNALLLGDSALYLCASSPGQVGSPLHFGNGTRLTVT.

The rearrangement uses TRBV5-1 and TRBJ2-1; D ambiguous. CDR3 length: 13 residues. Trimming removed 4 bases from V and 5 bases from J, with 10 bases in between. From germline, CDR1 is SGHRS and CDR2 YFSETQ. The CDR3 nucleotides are TGCGCCAGCAGCACCTCACTGGACAATGAGCAGTTCTTC. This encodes CASSTSLDNEQFF.